The 20 T cell receptor beta chains listed next were all sequenced from one sample in a study of T cells expressing NK-cell markers. With the 5' RACE reads reprocessed, TCRdb shows one record per CDR3 protein and no DNA. This repertoire comprises more than 400,000 distinct CDR3 sequences; its ten largest clones make up 7.3%. Material: blood T cells: a sorted CD56 or NKG2C T cell subset, CD4+ or CD8+ T cells, or bulk PBMC T cells (not recorded which). The receptors derive from a woman aged 18 to 75 in good health.

The chain's CDR3 is CASSQDRPGTGSSEQFF. This chain uses TRBV3-1 with TRBJ2-1; absent DNA, TCRdb's TRBD1 call cannot be checked. Per germline, CDR1 LGHDT and CDR2 YNNKEL (reference sequence). CDR3 length equals 17 residues.

The chain employs TRBV5-1 and TRBJ2-1; with no DNA, the TCRdb D assignment of TRBD2 cannot be verified. This CDR3 has 16 amino acids. Germline V gene sequence: CDR1 SGHRS, CDR2 YFSETQ. The CDR3 spells CASSLATSGGNNEQFF.

This chain connects TRBV9 to TRBJ1-2; TCRdb outputs TRBD1, but without DNA this stays unchecked. The CDR3 contains 14 residues. The V gene's germline CDR1 is SGDLS and CDR2 YYNGEE. The CDR3 here is CASSGYRDSYGYTF.

This sequence joins TRBV5-4 and TRBJ2-4. Germline V CDR1 and CDR2: SGHNT, YYREEE (reference sequence). The CDR3 length is 16 residues. The CDR3 region is CASSVESNNRQNIQYF.

The CDR3 protein is CASSLKGLLYEQYF. The chain uses TRBV7-9 and TRBJ2-7; TCRdb returns TRBD2, unconfirmable since there is no DNA. In germline, CDR1 is SEHNR, CDR2 FQNEAQ (reference sequence). This CDR3 has 14 residues.

This chain links TRBV10-3 with TRBJ2-5; absent DNA, TCRdb's TRBD2 call cannot be checked. The CDR3 extends over 14 amino acids. Per the germline V gene, CDR1 is ENHRY and CDR2 is SYGVKD. CDR3 sequence: CAISLREGGETQYF.

The genes are TRBV7-8 and TRBJ1-5; TCRdb proposes TRBD1, but this gene call is untestable without DNA. The CDR3 is 17 amino acids. Germline CDR1 and CDR2: SGHVS and FQNEAQ. CDR3 loop: CASSLVEGFLGNQPQHF.

This chain uses TRBV2 with TRBJ1-6; TCRdb designates TRBD1, a call that cannot be tested without DNA. This CDR3 is built from 15 residues. Germline V gives CDR1 SNHLY, CDR2 FYNNEI. Here the CDR3 reads CASGATTGELSPLHF.

The CDR3 loop reads CASSRGVGELFF. The rearrangement uses TRBV7-2 and TRBJ2-2; TCRdb names TRBD2, which stays unverified in the absence of DNA. There are 12 residues in the CDR3. Germline V gene sequence: CDR1 SGHTA, CDR2 FQGNSA.

V usage is TRBV20-1 and J usage is TRBJ1-1; as DNA is missing, the TRBD1 call by TCRdb cannot be tested. The CDR3 totals 14 residues. Germline-derived CDR1 and CDR2 are DFQATT and SNEGSKA (reference sequence). The CDR3 region is CSAPPRGEYTEAFF.

The chain uses TRBV4-2 and TRBJ2-3; as DNA is missing, the TRBD2 call by TCRdb cannot be tested. There are 17 residues in the CDR3. Germline values: CDR1 LGHNA, CDR2 YNFKEQ. This CDR3 is CASSQVSQRGFTDTQYF.

The V gene is TRBV7-3, the J gene TRBJ2-2; TCRdb calls TRBD1, which cannot be checked without DNA. Per the germline V gene, CDR1 is SGHTA and CDR2 is FQGTGA. CDR3 length: 14 residues. The CDR3 reads CASSLDRETGELFF.

This sequence joins TRBV20-1 and TRBJ1-2; TCRdb indicates TRBD1, and absent DNA this call remains unverified. CDR3 length: 12 amino acids. CDR1 is DFQATT and CDR2 is SNEGSKA in the germline V gene (reference sequence). CDR3 sequence: CSAKGTLGGYTF.

The V gene is TRBV20-1, the J gene TRBJ1-1; TCRdb reports TRBD1, a call that lacks DNA to check it against. The CDR3 length is 13 residues. The germline gives CDR1 DFQATT, CDR2 SNEGSKA (reference sequence). The CDR3 spells CSALDRVATEAFF.

The chain uses TRBV19 and TRBJ2-1; without DNA, the TCRdb call of TRBD2 cannot be checked. CDR1 and CDR2 (germline): LNHDA, SQIVND (reference sequence). The CDR3 extends over 16 amino acids. CDR3 amino acids: CASSITVAGGHNEQFF.

V gene TRBV29-1 combines with J gene TRBJ1-2. The CDR3 extends over 12 amino acids. Germline V CDR1 and CDR2: SQVTM, ANQGSEA. This chain's CDR3 is CSVEDPDYGYTF.

The chain uses TRBV7-2 and TRBJ2-1. Per germline, CDR1 SGHTA and CDR2 FQGNSA. The CDR3 has 13 amino acids. The CDR3 reads CASSLDLRDEQFF.

V gene TRBV10-3 combines with J gene TRBJ2-7; TCRdb reports TRBD2, a call that lacks DNA to check it against. The CDR3 spans 14 residues. The germline CDR1 and CDR2 sequences are ENHRY and SYGVKD. The CDR3 is CAISRSGPSYEQYF.

J is TRBJ1-2 and V is TRBV6-2 or TRBV6-3; lacking DNA, the TRBD1 call made by TCRdb goes unchecked. CDR1 and CDR2 from the germline V gene are MNHEY and SVGEGT. The CDR3 runs to 13 residues. The CDR3 here is CASPSSGDYGYTF.

This chain joins TRBV6-2 or TRBV6-3 and TRBJ1-2; TCRdb indicates TRBD1, and absent DNA this call remains unverified. The CDR3 consists of 15 residues. The germline V gene has CDR1 MNHEY and CDR2 SVGEGT. This CDR3 is CASSRPGRQNYGYTF.